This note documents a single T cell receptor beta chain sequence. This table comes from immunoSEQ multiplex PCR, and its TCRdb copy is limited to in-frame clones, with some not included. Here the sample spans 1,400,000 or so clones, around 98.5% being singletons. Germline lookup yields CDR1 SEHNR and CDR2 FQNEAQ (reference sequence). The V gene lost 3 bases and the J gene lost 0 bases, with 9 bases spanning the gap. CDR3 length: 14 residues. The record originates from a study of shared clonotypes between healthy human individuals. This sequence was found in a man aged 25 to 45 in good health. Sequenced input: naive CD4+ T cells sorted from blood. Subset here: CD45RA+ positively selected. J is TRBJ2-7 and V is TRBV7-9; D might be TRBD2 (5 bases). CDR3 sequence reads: CASSLGSVSYEQYF. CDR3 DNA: TGTGCCAGCAGCTTGGGTAGCGTCTCCTACGAGCAGTACTTC.